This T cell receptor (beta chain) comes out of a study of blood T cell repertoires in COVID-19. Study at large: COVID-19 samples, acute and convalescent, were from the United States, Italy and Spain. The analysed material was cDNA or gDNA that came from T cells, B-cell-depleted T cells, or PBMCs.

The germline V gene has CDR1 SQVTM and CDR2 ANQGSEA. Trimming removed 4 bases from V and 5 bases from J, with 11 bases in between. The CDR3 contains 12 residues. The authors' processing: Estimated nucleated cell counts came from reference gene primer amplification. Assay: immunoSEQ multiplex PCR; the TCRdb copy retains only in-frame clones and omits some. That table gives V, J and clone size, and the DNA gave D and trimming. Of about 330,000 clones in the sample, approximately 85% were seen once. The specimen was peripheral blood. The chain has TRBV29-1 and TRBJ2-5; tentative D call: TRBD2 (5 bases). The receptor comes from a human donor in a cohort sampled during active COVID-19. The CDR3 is CSVVRGPETQYF. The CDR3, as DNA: TGCAGCGTTGTGAGAGGGCCGGAGACCCAGTACTTC.